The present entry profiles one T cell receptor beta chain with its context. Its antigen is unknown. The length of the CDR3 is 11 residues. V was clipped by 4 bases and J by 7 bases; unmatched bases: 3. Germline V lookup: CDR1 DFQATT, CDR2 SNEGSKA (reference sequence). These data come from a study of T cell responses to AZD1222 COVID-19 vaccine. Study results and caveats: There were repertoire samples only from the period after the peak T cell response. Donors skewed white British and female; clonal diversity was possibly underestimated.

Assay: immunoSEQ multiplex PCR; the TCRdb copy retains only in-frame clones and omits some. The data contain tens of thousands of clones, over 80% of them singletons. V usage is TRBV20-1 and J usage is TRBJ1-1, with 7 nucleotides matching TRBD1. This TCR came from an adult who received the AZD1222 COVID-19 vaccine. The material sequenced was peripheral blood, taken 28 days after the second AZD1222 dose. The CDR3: CSANRGGEAFF. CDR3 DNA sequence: TGCAGTGCTAACAGGGGAGGTGAAGCTTTCTTT.